This T cell receptor beta chain was captured in a study of blood T cell repertoires in COVID-19. The data were produced by immunoSEQ multiplex PCR, yet TCRdb's version contains in-frame clones alone and is incomplete. The sample lists some 80,000 clones, about four fifths occurring once. The receptor comes from a woman in her 70s with acute or convalescent COVID-19. Sample: peripheral blood.

CDR3 sequence reads: CASSAVLDNEQFF. The CDR3 bases are TGTGCCAGCAGCGCCGTTCTAGACAATGAGCAGTTCTTC. The chain is built from TRBV9 and TRBJ2-1, with D hard to call. Per the germline V gene, CDR1 is SGDLS and CDR2 is YYNGEE. The V end was cut by 3 bases, the J end by 5 bases, with 9 bases between. There are 13 residues in the CDR3.